The present T cell receptor (beta chain) was sequenced within a study of blood T cell repertoires in COVID-19. Study details: Both acute and convalescent COVID-19 samples were obtained from the United States, Italy and Spain.

This clone was counted a single time. Residents of 24 US areas, aged roughly 18 to 90 years, made up the participants. Clinical history as reported by participants underpinned cohort assignment. Libraries were prepared by immunoSEQ multiplex PCR; TCRdb keeps only in-frame clonotypes and omits some of them. The sample shows roughly 190,000 clones, 86% of them seen only once. This CDR3 has 15 amino acids. The V end was cut by 0 bases, the J end by 4 bases, with 10 bases between. Germline V lookup: CDR1 SGHNT, CDR2 YENEEA. Sequenced: PBMCs or T cells enriched from blood (not recorded which). This TCR was recovered from a woman in her 40s in a cohort exposed to, infected with or recovered from COVID-19 (not recorded which). The V and J genes are TRBV11-3 and TRBJ2-1; D may be TRBD2 (6 bases). CDR3 in amino acids: CASSLDGDLYNEQFF. As DNA, the CDR3 is TGTGCCAGCAGCTTAGATGGGGACTTATACAATGAGCAGTTCTTC. Full variable domain (rest looked up from reference TRBV11-3 and TRBJ2-1): EAGVVQSPRYKIIEKKQPVAFWCNPISGHNTLYWYLQNLGQGPELLIRYENEEAVDDSQLPKDRFSAERLKGVDSTLKIQPAELGDSAVYLCASSLDGDLYNEQFFGPGTRLTVL.